Listed below are T cell receptor beta chains from one sample, sequenced in a study of blood T cell repertoires in COVID-19. Some clones are missing from TCRdb's copy, which holds only in-frame ones; the method was immunoSEQ multiplex PCR. The table lists over 150,000 clones, 65% to 80% of them singletons. Sequenced sample: peripheral blood. All receptors come from a woman aged 45 to 65 with acute or convalescent COVID-19. Both conserved end residues are part of each CDR3. A D gene is named only where the DNA matches it firmly. For some rows the clone size is stated as once, few or many, or as a class when expanded; others skip it.

J gene: TRBJ1-5; clone size: NA; V gene: TRBV27; D gene: TRBD1; CDR3 DNA: TGTGCCAGCAGTTACCAGGGGGCTGATCAGCCCCAGCATTTT; CDR3 protein: CASSYQGADQPQHF
J gene: TRBJ2-7; clone size: NA; V gene: TRBV24-1; D gene: TRBD1; CDR3 DNA: TGTGCCACCAGTGATTCAGGGACAGGGGGCTACGAGCAGTACTTC; CDR3 protein: CATSDSGTGGYEQYF
J gene: TRBJ2-7; clone size: once; V gene: TRBV4-3; D gene: TRBD1; CDR3 DNA: TGCGCCAGCAGCCAGGTGACAGGGCCCTACGAGCAGTACTTC; CDR3 protein: CASSQVTGPYEQYF
J gene: TRBJ2-5; clone size: NA; V gene: TRBV7-8; D gene: TRBD1; CDR3 DNA: TGTGCCAGCAGCCCCTGGGACAGCTCTTTGACCCAGTACTTC; CDR3 protein: CASSPWDSSLTQYF
J gene: TRBJ2-5; clone size: NA; V gene: TRBV28; D gene: NA; CDR3 DNA: TGTGCCAGCAGTCTACAGGGAAGCCAACAAGAGACCCAGTACTTC; CDR3 protein: CASSLQGSQQETQYF
J gene: TRBJ1-2; clone size: NA; V gene: TRBV2; D gene: NA; CDR3 DNA: TGTGCCAGCAGTGAACAGGGGAATGGCTACACCTTC; CDR3 protein: CASSEQGNGYTF
J gene: TRBJ2-3; clone size: NA; V gene: TRBV9; D gene: TRBD1; CDR3 DNA: TGTGCCAGCAGCGTAGTATCGGCAGGGGGCAAAAATACGCAGTATTTT; CDR3 protein: CASSVVSAGGKNTQYF
J gene: TRBJ1-3; clone size: few; V gene: TRBV19; D gene: NA; CDR3 DNA: TGTGCCAGTAGTTCGCCAGGTCCTGGAAACACCATATATTTT; CDR3 protein: CASSSPGPGNTIYF
J gene: TRBJ2-2; clone size: NA; V gene: TRBV9; D gene: NA; CDR3 DNA: TGTGCCAGCAGCGTAGCGGGGAACACCGGGGAGCTGTTTTTT; CDR3 protein: CASSVAGNTGELFF
J gene: TRBJ2-1; clone size: NA; V gene: TRBV10-3; D gene: TRBD2; CDR3 DNA: TGTGCCATCGCCCTCCTGATGACTAGCGGGGGGGCTGAGCAGTTCTTC; CDR3 protein: CAIALLMTSGGAEQFF
J gene: TRBJ2-5; clone size: once; V gene: TRBV7-2; D gene: TRBD2; CDR3 DNA: TGTGCCAGCAGCGCGAGGACACTAGCGGACTACCAAGAGACCCAGTACTTC; CDR3 protein: CASSARTLADYQETQYF
J gene: TRBJ2-1; clone size: NA; V gene: TRBV2; D gene: TRBD1; CDR3 DNA: TGTGCCAGCAGTGAGGGCCAGGGGGCTCACAATGAGCAGTTCTTC; CDR3 protein: CASSEGQGAHNEQFF
J gene: TRBJ2-2; clone size: NA; V gene: TRBV7-2; D gene: TRBD2; CDR3 DNA: TGTGCCAGCAGCCTACTAGCGGGAGTGAGCACCGGGGAGCTGTTTTTT; CDR3 protein: CASSLLAGVSTGELFF
J gene: TRBJ2-2; clone size: NA; V gene: TRBV7-2; D gene: NA; CDR3 DNA: TGTGCCAGCAGCCCAGAGCGGGCGTGGGGGGAGCTGTTTTTT; CDR3 protein: CASSPERAWGELFF
J gene: TRBJ2-1; clone size: NA; V gene: TRBV18; D gene: TRBD2; CDR3 DNA: TGTGCCAGCTCACCGACTAGCTTTGAGCAGTTCTTC; CDR3 protein: CASSPTSFEQFF
J gene: TRBJ2-7; clone size: NA; V gene: TRBV5-1; D gene: NA; CDR3 DNA: TGCGCCAGCAGCAAAACCGGGGGCTCCTACGAGCAGTACTTC; CDR3 protein: CASSKTGGSYEQYF
J gene: TRBJ2-6; clone size: NA; V gene: TRBV2; D gene: NA; CDR3 DNA: TGTGCCAGCACGACTTCCGGGGCCAACGTCCTGACTTTC; CDR3 protein: CASTTSGANVLTF
J gene: TRBJ2-5; clone size: NA; V gene: TRBV18; D gene: TRBD2; CDR3 DNA: TGTGCCAGCTCACCTGGACTAGCGGGACAAGAGACCCAGTACTTC; CDR3 protein: CASSPGLAGQETQYF
J gene: TRBJ1-6; clone size: NA; V gene: TRBV6-2/TRBV6-3; D gene: NA; CDR3 DNA: TGTGCCAGCAGTTACCGGGGAACGGATAATTCACCCCTCCACTTT; CDR3 protein: CASSYRGTDNSPLHF
J gene: TRBJ1-5; clone size: NA; V gene: TRBV27; D gene: TRBD1; CDR3 DNA: TGTGCCAGCAGTTTATTGGCAGGGGGCGCGAGCAATCAGCCCCAGCATTTT; CDR3 protein: CASSLLAGGASNQPQHF
J gene: TRBJ2-7; clone size: NA; V gene: TRBV25-1; D gene: NA; CDR3 DNA: TGTGCCAGCAGTGAAGGGAGGCCGCCCTACGAGCAGTACTTC; CDR3 protein: CASSEGRPPYEQYF
J gene: TRBJ2-2; clone size: NA; V gene: TRBV19; D gene: NA; CDR3 DNA: TGTGCCAGTAGTACAGGTGGGACAACGAACACCGGGGAGCTGTTTTTT; CDR3 protein: CASSTGGTTNTGELFF